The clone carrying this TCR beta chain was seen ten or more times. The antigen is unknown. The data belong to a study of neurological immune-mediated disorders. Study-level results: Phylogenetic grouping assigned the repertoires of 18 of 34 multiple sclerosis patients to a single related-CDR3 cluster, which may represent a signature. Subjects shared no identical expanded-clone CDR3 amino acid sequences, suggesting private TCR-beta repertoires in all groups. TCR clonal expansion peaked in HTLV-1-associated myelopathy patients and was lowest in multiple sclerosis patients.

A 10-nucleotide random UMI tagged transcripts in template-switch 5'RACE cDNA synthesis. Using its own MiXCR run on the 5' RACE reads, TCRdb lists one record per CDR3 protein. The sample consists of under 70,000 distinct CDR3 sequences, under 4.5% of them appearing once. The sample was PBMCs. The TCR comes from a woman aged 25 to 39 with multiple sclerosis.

CDR3 protein: CASSSRTSGSNEQFF. CDR3 DNA sequence: TGTGCCAGCAGCTCCCGCACTAGCGGGAGCAATGAGCAGTTCTTC. The chain joins TRBV7-2 to TRBJ2-1, with 11 positions matching TRBD2. The CDR3 is 15 amino acids. The V segment lost 4 bases and the J segment 6 bases; nucleotides outside the gene matches: 5. Germline CDR1 reads SGHTA; CDR2 reads FQGNSA.